The rows below give T cell receptor beta chains drawn from one sample of a study of human T cells and chemical hapten exposure. TCRdb called the RACE reads again in MiXCR, with one record for every CDR3 protein. The sample shows about 350,000 distinct CDR3 sequences, around 5.5% of them seen only once. The starting material was whole blood, obtained in connection with sensitization to the hapten diphenylcyclopropenone (DPC). These receptors were obtained from a woman aged 18-30 years with alopecia areata. Some clones in this sample may be carry-over from other donors' samples. Both conserved end residues are part of each CDR3. D genes are given only for firm matches. A clone size is listed for some rows: how often the clone was seen (once, few, many), or a class if it is expanded.

CDR3nt: TGCAGTGCTGGTAGGGGCAATCAGCCCCAGCATTTT
CDR3aa: CSAGRGNQPQHF
abundance: few
d_gene: .
j_gene: TRBJ1-5
v_gene: TRBV20-1

CDR3nt: TGTGCCAGCAGCCTGCAGCGGGGGGCCTCAGGCGTTGGTGAGCAGTTCTTC
CDR3aa: CASSLQRGASGVGEQFF
abundance: many
d_gene: TRBD2
j_gene: TRBJ2-1
v_gene: TRBV5-4

CDR3nt: TGTGCCAGCTCGAGGCAGGGCGGTGAGCAGTTCTTC
CDR3aa: CASSRQGGEQFF
abundance: few
d_gene: .
j_gene: TRBJ2-1
v_gene: TRBV12-3/TRBV12-4

CDR3nt: TGTGCCAGCAGTACCGGGGAGAACTATGGCTACACCTTC
CDR3aa: CASSTGENYGYTF
abundance: .
d_gene: .
j_gene: TRBJ1-2
v_gene: TRBV12-3/TRBV12-4

CDR3nt: TGCAGCGTTGGAGCGACGATTGAATATGGCTACACCTTC
CDR3aa: CSVGATIEYGYTF
abundance: many
d_gene: .
j_gene: TRBJ1-2
v_gene: TRBV29-1

CDR3nt: TGCGCCAGCAGCCAAGATGCCGGGACAGGGCGCGGCTACACCTTC
CDR3aa: CASSQDAGTGRGYTF
abundance: many
d_gene: TRBD1
j_gene: TRBJ1-2
v_gene: TRBV4-1

CDR3nt: TGTGCCAGCAGTTTCGGCGGGGGGGCCCGCACAGATACGCAGTATTTT
CDR3aa: CASSFGGGARTDTQYF
abundance: few
d_gene: TRBD2
j_gene: TRBJ2-3
v_gene: TRBV12-3/TRBV12-4

CDR3nt: TGTGCCAGCAGCCAAAGAGGGAACTCTGGAAACACCATATATTTT
CDR3aa: CASSQRGNSGNTIYF
abundance: .
d_gene: .
j_gene: TRBJ1-3
v_gene: TRBV11-2

CDR3nt: TGTGCCAGCAGTTACTCGATTGGGGGGCCTGGGGCCAACGTCCTGACTTTC
CDR3aa: CASSYSIGGPGANVLTF
abundance: many
d_gene: .
j_gene: TRBJ2-6
v_gene: TRBV6-2/TRBV6-3

CDR3nt: TGTGCCAGTAGGGCGACAGGGGAGAGCTCCTACAATGAGCAGTTCTTC
CDR3aa: CASRATGESSYNEQFF
abundance: many
d_gene: TRBD1
j_gene: TRBJ2-1
v_gene: TRBV19

CDR3nt: TGTGCCAGCAGCCGGGGACAGGGTGGAAGGAACACTGAAGCTTTCTTT
CDR3aa: CASSRGQGGRNTEAFF
abundance: .
d_gene: TRBD1
j_gene: TRBJ1-1
v_gene: TRBV4-2

CDR3nt: TGCGCCAGCAGCCAAGATCTTGGGCAGGATGGCTACACCTTC
CDR3aa: CASSQDLGQDGYTF
abundance: .
d_gene: .
j_gene: TRBJ1-2
v_gene: TRBV4-3

CDR3nt: TGTGCCAGCAGCTCTCAAACTAGCTTGGGGGAGCAGTACTTC
CDR3aa: CASSSQTSLGEQYF
abundance: few
d_gene: .
j_gene: TRBJ2-7
v_gene: TRBV7-9

CDR3nt: TGTGCCAGCAGCGGGGGAGGACAGGGTCAGGGAGGCTACACCTTC
CDR3aa: CASSGGGQGQGGYTF
abundance: .
d_gene: TRBD1
j_gene: TRBJ1-2
v_gene: TRBV7-2

CDR3nt: TGCAGTGCTAGGGCGGGCCAGTTCAAAAACATTCAGTACTTC
CDR3aa: CSARAGQFKNIQYF
abundance: .
d_gene: .
j_gene: TRBJ2-4
v_gene: TRBV20-1

CDR3nt: TGTGCCAGCAGTCCGAGGGCCGGGGAGCTGTTTTTT
CDR3aa: CASSPRAGELFF
abundance: many
d_gene: .
j_gene: TRBJ2-2
v_gene: TRBV12-3/TRBV12-4

CDR3nt: TGCAGTGCTAGAGTGAGGACAGACTCCTACGAGCAGTACTTC
CDR3aa: CSARVRTDSYEQYF
abundance: few
d_gene: .
j_gene: TRBJ2-7
v_gene: TRBV20-1

CDR3nt: TGCAGCGTTAGGGACAGCCGATCGAACACCTTC
CDR3aa: CSVRDSRSNTF
abundance: few
d_gene: TRBD1
j_gene: TRBJ1-2
v_gene: TRBV29-1

CDR3nt: TGTGCCAGCAGCTTACTCCCCGGCAGGGGACGTACCTCTTTAGGAGGCTACACCTTC
CDR3aa: CASSLLPGRGRTSLGGYTF
abundance: few
d_gene: .
j_gene: TRBJ1-2
v_gene: TRBV11-1

CDR3nt: TGTGCCAGCATGGAGGGAACTGAAGCTTTCTTT
CDR3aa: CASMEGTEAFF
abundance: many
d_gene: .
j_gene: TRBJ1-1
v_gene: TRBV27

CDR3nt: TGCAGCGCCGCAAGCCAGCAAAGCACAGATACGCAGTATTTT
CDR3aa: CSAASQQSTDTQYF
abundance: .
d_gene: .
j_gene: TRBJ2-3
v_gene: TRBV29-1

CDR3nt: TGTGCCAGCAGTGAGCAAGGGCAGGTGAGCTCCTACGAGCAGTACTTC
CDR3aa: CASSEQGQVSSYEQYF
abundance: .
d_gene: .
j_gene: TRBJ2-7
v_gene: TRBV25-1

CDR3nt: TGCGCCAGCAGCCAAGTTCCAGGGGACTATGGCTACACCTTC
CDR3aa: CASSQVPGDYGYTF
abundance: many
d_gene: .
j_gene: TRBJ1-2
v_gene: TRBV4-1

CDR3nt: TGTGCCAGCAGTTTATGGGGAATTGGGACAGGGGGTGATCAGCCCCAGCATTTT
CDR3aa: CASSLWGIGTGGDQPQHF
abundance: many
d_gene: TRBD1
j_gene: TRBJ1-5
v_gene: TRBV28

CDR3nt: TGCGCCAGCAGCTTAAGGGACGGGGGCGGTGGAGAGACCCAGTACTTC
CDR3aa: CASSLRDGGGGETQYF
abundance: few
d_gene: .
j_gene: TRBJ2-5
v_gene: TRBV5-1

CDR3nt: TGTGCCAGCAGCCACGGACAGGGGCGGTACGAGCAGTACTTC
CDR3aa: CASSHGQGRYEQYF
abundance: .
d_gene: TRBD1
j_gene: TRBJ2-7
v_gene: TRBV3-1

CDR3nt: TGTGCCAGCAGTTTTGGGAATTCTCAAGAGACCCAGTACTTC
CDR3aa: CASSFGNSQETQYF
abundance: many
d_gene: .
j_gene: TRBJ2-5
v_gene: TRBV12-3/TRBV12-4

CDR3nt: TGTGCCAGCAGTGAACAGACTAGCGGGGGGTCAATAGTCCACTCCTACAATGAGCAGTTCTTC
CDR3aa: CASSEQTSGGSIVHSYNEQFF
abundance: .
d_gene: TRBD2
j_gene: TRBJ2-1
v_gene: TRBV2

CDR3nt: TGTGCCAGCAGCGTGGGACTAGTGAGCTCCGATGAGCAGTTCTTC
CDR3aa: CASSVGLVSSDEQFF
abundance: few
d_gene: TRBD2
j_gene: TRBJ2-1
v_gene: TRBV12-3/TRBV12-4

CDR3nt: TGTGCCAGCTCAAGGGGGGACACCGGGGAGCTGTTTTTT
CDR3aa: CASSRGDTGELFF
abundance: few
d_gene: .
j_gene: TRBJ2-2
v_gene: TRBV2

CDR3nt: TGCAGTGCTAGATTAGACAGGGTCCAGCCCCAGCATTTT
CDR3aa: CSARLDRVQPQHF
abundance: many
d_gene: TRBD1
j_gene: TRBJ1-5
v_gene: TRBV20-1